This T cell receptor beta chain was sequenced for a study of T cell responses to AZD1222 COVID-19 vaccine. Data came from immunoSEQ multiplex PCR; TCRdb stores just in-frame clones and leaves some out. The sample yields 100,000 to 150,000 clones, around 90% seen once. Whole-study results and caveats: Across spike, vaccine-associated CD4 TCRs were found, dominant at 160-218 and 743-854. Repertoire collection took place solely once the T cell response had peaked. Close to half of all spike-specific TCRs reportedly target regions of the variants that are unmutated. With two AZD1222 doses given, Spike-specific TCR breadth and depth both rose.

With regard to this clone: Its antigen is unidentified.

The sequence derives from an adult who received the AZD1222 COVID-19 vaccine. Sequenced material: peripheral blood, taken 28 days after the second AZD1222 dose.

The chain's CDR3 is CASSLSRGLAGGVTDTQYF. CDR3 DNA sequence: TGCGCCAGCAGCTTGAGTCGCGGTCTAGCGGGAGGAGTCACAGATACGCAGTATTTT. The chain combines TRBV5-1 with TRBJ2-3, with 11 positions matching TRBD2. CDR3 length: 19 residues. The J segment lost 2 bases and the V segment lost 1 base, leaving 12 bases of the junction unmatched. CDR1 SGHRS and CDR2 YFSETQ come from the germline V gene.